This T cell receptor beta chain appears in the sequencing data of a study of cytomegalovirus exposure and HLA in healthy donors. Findings and caveats of the study: Subsequent analysis of the roughly 120 validation repertoires found a tendency for first-cohort TCR clusters to co-occur.

On this clone: Its antigen is not known.

This CDR3 has 15 residues. Trimming pared 5 bases from V and 1 base from J, leaving 13 bases between. Germline CDR1 and CDR2: SGHTA and FQGNSA. TCRdb keeps only in-frame clones here, not all; method: immunoSEQ multiplex PCR. The table lists 78,000 or so clones, 95% to 97% of them singletons. The V and J genes are TRBV7-2 and TRBJ2-3; D possibly corresponds to TRBD2 (6 bases). The source of this sequence is a man between 18 and 29 years old in good health and CMV-seropositive. Specimen: PBMCs. CDR3 in DNA: TGTGCCAGCAGCCCGGGGGACTCCGGCACAGATACGCAGTATTTT. Protein product: CASSPGDSGTDTQYF.